These 29 T cell receptor beta chains originate from one sample sequenced in a study of T cells in Graves' hyperthyroidism and ophthalmopathy. Amplification of TCR beta CDR3 regions was performed using RNA transcripts as template. The TCR CDR3 was amplified in a first-round RT-PCR using the HTBI primer set. One entry per CDR3 protein, called by TCRdb with MiXCR from the multiplex PCR reads. This sample has around 600,000 distinct CDR3 sequences, with 15% to 19% found just once. The source material was blood. The receptors stem from a woman younger than 45 with Graves' hyperthyroidism.

This clonotype was seen repeatedly, ten times or more. The genes are TRBV12-3 or TRBV12-4 and TRBJ2-3; perhaps TRBD1 as D (5 bases). V was clipped by 3 bases and J by 4 bases, with 26 bases between them. The CDR3 extends over 19 amino acids. The CDR3 sequence is CASSFRVFEREMSPDTQYF. The CDR3 DNA follows: TGTGCCAGCAGTTTCAGGGTTTTCGAGCGCGAGATGTCCCCAGATACGCAGTATTTT.

The chain couples TRBV6-1 to TRBJ2-1; 9 positions agree with TRBD2. The germline V gene encodes CDR1 MNHNS and CDR2 SASEGT. The V segment lost 0 bases and the J segment 2 bases; nucleotides outside the gene matches: 2. CDR3 length: 16 amino acids. The CDR3 coding sequence is TGTGCCAGCAGTGAAGCCCGACTAGCGGCCTACAATGAGCAGTTCTTC. Protein sequence: CASSEARLAAYNEQFF.

This clonotype was seen more than once but under ten times. J is TRBJ2-3 and V is TRBV9; 7 positions match TRBD2. The CDR3 runs to 15 residues. Unmatched junction bases numbered 3, after V lost 1 base and J lost 1 base. The germline V gene has CDR1 SGDLS and CDR2 YYNGEE. The CDR3, as DNA: TGTGCCAGCAGCGTAACCCTAGCGGGCACAGATACGCAGTATTTT. Translating it yields CASSVTLAGTDTQYF.

This clonotype was recorded at least ten times. The genes are TRBV27 and TRBJ2-3, with TRBD2 matching 7 bases. Germline loops: CDR1 MNHEY, CDR2 SMNVEV (reference sequence). This CDR3 has 13 residues. Trimming removed 6 bases from V and 3 bases from J; junction bases left unmatched: 3. CDR3 nucleotide sequence: TGTGCCAGCAGGGGCGGGAGAACAGATACGCAGTATTTT. It specifies CASRGGRTDTQYF.

This clonotype has a count of ten or more. J is TRBJ2-7 and V is TRBV7-9; unclear D gene. The CDR3 has 11 amino acids. Germline assignment: CDR1 SEHNR and CDR2 FQNEAQ (reference sequence). Deletions cut 5 bases from V and 7 bases from J, with 9 bases between. CDR3 nucleotide sequence: TGTGCCAGCAGCATCTTAACTGAGCAGTACTTC. This codes for CASSILTEQYF.

With regard to this clonotype: This may be a read error, as it is one base from a much larger clone. The chain combines TRBV15 with TRBJ2-1; TRBD2 agrees at 12 bases. The germline V gene has CDR1 LNHNV and CDR2 YYDKDF (reference sequence). The CDR3 is 16 residues long. CDR3 sequence: CATCRLGLAGRGEQFF. CDR3 DNA sequence: TGTGCCACCTGCAGACTCGGACTAGCGGGGAGGGGTGAGCAGTTCTTC.

In its sample, this clonotype was seen a few times. The chain has TRBV5-5 and TRBJ2-2; the D gene is possibly TRBD1 (7 bases). The V gene lost 3 bases and the J gene lost 14 bases, with 23 bases spanning the gap. Germline V gene data show CDR1 as SGHKS and CDR2 as YYEKEE (reference sequence). The CDR3 sequence is 15 residues long. CDR3 bases: TGTGCCAGCAGCTCGGTGGGATCCAGGGGGAGGAAACTGTTTTTT. It encodes CASSSVGSRGRKLFF.

In this sample, this clonotype turned up many times. The rearrangement joins TRBV7-2 to TRBJ2-3; no firm D call. The CDR3 sequence is 14 residues long. The V and J ends lost 5 bases and 2 bases respectively, with 11 bases between them. The germline V gene encodes CDR1 SGHTA and CDR2 FQGNSA. CDR3 nucleotides: TGTGCCAGCAGCCCCGCTAGAGCCACAGATACGCAGTATTTT. Protein product: CASSPARATDTQYF.

About this clonotype itself: Given a much more abundant clone one base away, this may be a read error. The J gene is TRBJ2-3, the V gene TRBV11-2; 7 nucleotides line up with TRBD2. CDR3 length: 17 amino acids. J gave up 1 base and V 4 bases, and 11 bases lay outside the gene matches. Looked up from germline, CDR1 is SGHAT and CDR2 is FQNNGV. The CDR3 is CASSSRGISGGTDTQYF. The DNA of the CDR3 is TGTGCCAGCAGCTCGCGGGGGATTAGCGGAGGCACAGATACGCAGTATTTT. Complete variable domain (other parts from reference TRBV11-2 and TRBJ2-3): EAGVAQSPRYKIIEKRQSVAFWCNPISGHATLYWYQQILGQGPKLLIQFQNNGVVDDSQLPKDRFSAERLKGVDSTLKIQPAKLEDSAVYLCASSSRGISGGTDTQYFGPGTRLTVL.

The chain employs TRBV27 and TRBJ2-5; 11 bases map to TRBD1. There are 17 residues in the CDR3. Trimming cost V 4 bases and J 4 bases; bases outside gene matches: 11. The germline V gene has CDR1 MNHEY and CDR2 SMNVEV (reference sequence). CDR3 nucleotides: TGTGCCAGCAGTTATGGGGCCGGGACAGGGGGTGTAGAGACCCAGTACTTC. It yields the protein CASSYGAGTGGVETQYF.

This clonotype was detected a few times. CDR3 bases: TGCAGTGCTAGGTCCGGGGGCAACTATCGCGAAAAACTGTTTTTT. It codes for CSARSGGNYREKLFF. V and J are TRBV20-1 and TRBJ1-4; TRBD1 might be the D (6 bases). V was cut by 3 bases and J by 8 bases, with 19 bases left in between. The CDR3 loop spans 15 amino acids. Germline V gene data show CDR1 as DFQATT and CDR2 as SNEGSKA (reference sequence).

This clonotype was found a few times. The genes are TRBV19 and TRBJ1-1, with a tentative D call TRBD1 (5 bases). The CDR3 is made up of 14 amino acids. Germline V CDR1 and CDR2: LNHDA, SQIVND (reference sequence). Trimming removed 10 bases at V and 5 bases at J, with 20 bases between. The CDR3, as DNA: TGTGCCACCGAGGGGCGCATGGGGCGGACTGAAGCTTTCTTT. It translates to CATEGRMGRTEAFF.

This clonotype was seen at least ten times. J is TRBJ2-3 and V is TRBV2; 8 positions match TRBD1. This CDR3 is 14 amino acids long. The germline CDR1 and CDR2 sequences are SNHLY and FYNNEI. The trim removed 11 bases at V and 3 bases at J, leaving 10 bases unmatched. This CDR3 is CAHRVDRGTDTQYF. The CDR3 DNA follows: TGTGCCCATAGAGTAGACAGGGGAACAGATACGCAGTATTTT.

The CDR3 region has the DNA TGTGCCAGCAGCGCCTCAGCGGATCAAAAACTGTTTTTT. Protein: CASSASADQKLFF. The rearrangement links TRBV7-2 to TRBJ1-4; D gene unclear. Germline V gene data show CDR1 as SGHTA and CDR2 as FQGNSA. V was shortened by 5 bases and J by 9 bases, with 13 bases between the two germline ends. The CDR3 sequence is 13 residues long.

This clonotype was counted only a few times. The chain is built from TRBV20-1 and TRBJ1-6; weak D call: TRBD1 (5 bases). Germline V lookup: CDR1 DFQATT, CDR2 SNEGSKA (reference sequence). Trimming shortened V by 6 bases and J by 10 bases, and 16 bases separated the two germline ends. This CDR3 has 13 amino acids. This CDR3 reads CSAELGGESPLHF. CDR3 DNA: TGCAGTGCAGAGCTTGGGGGTGAATCACCCCTCCACTTT.

This clonotype was recorded many times. The CDR3 nucleotides read TGTGCCAGCAGCCCCTCGGGGGGACGTGAGCAGTTCTTC. The encoded protein is CASSPSGGREQFF. This chain connects TRBV7-3 to TRBJ2-1; 7 nucleotides match TRBD2. Losses at the gene ends were 5 bases for V and 9 bases for J; bases not matched to a gene: 7. CDR1 and CDR2 from the germline V gene are SGHTA and FQGTGA. This CDR3 has 13 amino acids.

This clonotype came up many times. The genes are TRBV29-1 and TRBJ2-5; TRBD2 matches 14 bases. V lost 6 bases and J lost 5; bases outside the gene matches: 5. The CDR3 runs 14 residues. Germline CDR1 reads SQVTM; CDR2 reads ANQGSEA. CDR3 DNA: TGCAGCGTGGGACTAGCGGGAGAGGGGGAGACCCAGTACTTC. It translates to CSVGLAGEGETQYF.

This clonotype has ten or more counts. The V and J genes are TRBV2 and TRBJ2-2, with a weak D call TRBD1 (6 bases). Germline V gene lookup returns CDR1 SNHLY and CDR2 FYNNEI. The CDR3 consists of 15 residues. V was clipped by 4 bases and J by 4 bases, with 13 bases between them. The CDR3 region is CASSGDTVVTGELFF. The CDR3 region has the DNA TGTGCCAGCAGTGGGGACACGGTAGTCACCGGGGAGCTGTTTTTT.

At least ten counts were recorded for this clonotype. The V and J genes are TRBV28 and TRBJ2-7; no clear D gene. With 5 bases removed from V and 5 bases from J, the gap between germline ends came to 16 bases. Per the germline V gene, CDR1 is MDHEN and CDR2 is SYDVKM. This CDR3 is built from 14 residues. The CDR3 DNA sequence: TGTGCCAGCAGTCGACGGGTATCCGTGGACGAGCAGTACTTC. Translation gives CASSRRVSVDEQYF. Based on the CDR3 plus reference TRBV28 and TRBJ2-7, the full variable domain is DVKVTQSSRYLVKRTGEKVFLECVQDMDHENMFWYRQDPGLGLRLIYFSYDVKMKEKGDIPEGYSVSREKKERFSLILESASTNQTSMYLCASSRRVSVDEQYFGPGTRLTVT.

Note on this clonotype: A much larger clone lies one base from this, so it may be a read error. The rearrangement links TRBV28 to TRBJ2-3; no clear D gene. The CDR3 extends over 13 amino acids. CDR1 MDHEN and CDR2 SYDVKM come from the germline V gene. CDR3 loop: CTSSRPNTDTQYF. CDR3 nucleotide sequence: TGTACCAGCAGTCGGCCTAACACAGATACGCAGTATTTT.

The table lists this clonotype with many counts. The CDR3 reads CASSEVRGVYEKLFF. The CDR3 coding sequence is TGTGCCAGCAGCGAAGTTCGAGGGGTGTATGAAAAACTGTTTTTT. The chain joins TRBV12-3 or TRBV12-4 to TRBJ1-4, with a tentative D call TRBD1 (5 bases). V dropped 6 bases and J dropped 6 bases, with 17 bases sitting between them. This CDR3 has 15 residues.

Turning to this clonotype: A clone one base away is much larger, so this may be a read error. The rearrangement uses TRBV20-1 and TRBJ2-2, with TRBD2 identical over 7 bases. The CDR3 runs to 15 residues. Germline V gene sequence: CDR1 DFQATT, CDR2 SNEGSKA (reference sequence). Losses at the gene ends were 1 base for V and 4 bases for J; bases not matched to a gene: 6. The CDR3 is CSARGGGVGTGELFF. The CDR3 DNA follows: TGCAGTGCTAGAGGGGGGGGAGTAGGCACCGGGGAGCTGTTTTTT.

The count of this clonotype is one. The rearrangement links TRBV20-1 to TRBJ2-3; 14 bases match TRBD2. This CDR3 region has 17 residues. Germline CDR1 and CDR2: DFQATT and SNEGSKA (reference sequence). V lost 3 bases to trimming and J lost 4 bases; unmatched junction nucleotides: 9. This chain's CDR3 is CSARRLAGGPVADTQYF. Here the CDR3 DNA reads TGCAGTGCTAGGCGACTAGCGGGAGGGCCAGTCGCAGATACGCAGTATTTT.

The chain carries TRBV7-8 and TRBJ2-3, with 11 bases fitting TRBD2. The length of the CDR3 is 16 residues. The V segment lost 5 bases and the J segment 2 bases; nucleotides outside the gene matches: 6. The germline V gene has CDR1 SGHVS and CDR2 FQNEAQ. For the CDR3, the DNA is TGTGCCAGCAGCAAGCGACTAGCGGGACACACAGATACGCAGTATTTT. This codes for CASSKRLAGHTDTQYF.

Notes on this clonotype: This may come from a read error, since a much larger clone is one base off. This chain joins TRBV29-1 and TRBJ2-7; TRBD2 matches at 12 bases. Trimming at V came to 3 bases and at J to 7 bases, leaving 7 bases not matched to a gene. CDR1 is SQVTM, CDR2 ANQGSEA, per germline. This CDR3 region has 14 residues. The DNA for the CDR3 is TGCAGCGTTGATCTAGCGGGAGGGCCTGATGAGCAGTACTTC. It translates to CSVDLAGGPDEQYF.

This clonotype was seen at least ten times. The V call is TRBV7-8, the J call TRBJ2-2, with TRBD2 as a possible D gene (6 bases). There are 18 residues in the CDR3. V dropped 7 bases and J dropped 1 base, with 22 bases sitting between them. Germline values: CDR1 SGHVS, CDR2 FQNEAQ. CDR3: CASIQGGVKEENTGELFF. The CDR3 DNA reads as TGTGCCAGCATCCAAGGAGGGGTCAAGGAAGAGAACACCGGGGAGCTGTTTTTT.

This clonotype was observed many times. The junction departs from the called germline gene at one end, perhaps through a read error. The chain couples TRBV27 to TRBJ2-2, with a possible D match to TRBD1 (5 bases). Per the germline V gene, CDR1 is MNHEY and CDR2 is SMNVEV (reference sequence). There are 15 residues in the CDR3. This CDR3 reads CASSFARVNTGELFF. The CDR3 DNA is TGTGCCAGTAGTTTTGCCAGGGTCAACACCGGGGAGCTGTTTTTT.

This clonotype has a count of ten or more. The chain employs TRBV11-2 and TRBJ1-3; possible D gene TRBD1, 5 bases. V lost 3 bases to trimming and J lost 3 bases, with 12 bases between them. The CDR3 covers 15 residues. The germline CDR1 and CDR2 sequences are SGHAT and FQNNGV. The CDR3 coding sequence is TGTGCCAGCAGCTTTGGGACGGGGTTTGGAAACACCATATATTTT. As protein: CASSFGTGFGNTIYF.

This clonotype was counted a single time. The V gene is TRBV4-2, the J gene TRBJ2-7; D remains ambiguous. This CDR3 comprises 15 residues. CDR1 and CDR2 (germline): LGHNA, YNFKEQ. Trimming took off 4 bases at V and 2 bases at J, with 15 bases between the two ends. The CDR3 DNA reads as TGTGCCAGCAGCCCGACGCCCGATAGGCCCTACGAGCAGTACTTC. It specifies CASSPTPDRPYEQYF.